These 3 T cell receptor beta chains originate from one sample sequenced in a study of T cells after yellow fever vaccination (dated by TCRdb to about 2019). The treatment or condition label, read with the paper, signifies: live attenuated yellow fever vaccine strain. Receptor libraries were prepared by 5' RACE. The listed sequencing device is Illumina NovaSeq 6000. The public sequencing data were trimmed at Q25 with fastp and processed into clonotypes with MiXCR by TCRdb, which kept only in-frame beta chains. For every CDR3 protein sequence, its rows merge into one entry that carries the most common genes and DNA. Recorded for this sample are 45,000 to 75,000 distinct CDR3 sequences; approximately 6% of them occurred a single time. The ten largest clones add up to about 28% of the sample. The specimen was PBMCs, either bulk or a sorted T-cell subset (CD4+, CD8+, memory, or dextramer-sorted; not recorded which), collected on the day of the yellow fever booster vaccination. Receptor source: a man younger than 35 who received the YFV17D yellow fever vaccine.

The J gene is TRBJ2-3, the V gene TRBV7-6, with a possible D match to TRBD1 (5 bases). The germline CDR1 and CDR2 sequences are SGHVS and FNYEAQ. V was shortened by 3 bases and J by 2 bases, with 21 bases between the two germline ends. This CDR3 contains 18 residues. The CDR3 DNA follows: TGTGCCAGCAGCTTCTCGTGGCGCCGACAGCCGCTCACAGATACGCAGTATTTT. It encodes CASSFSWRRQPLTDTQYF.

This clonotype was counted at least ten times. The chain couples TRBV5-1 to TRBJ2-3; no definite D call. Looked up from germline, CDR1 is SGHRS and CDR2 is YFSETQ. The CDR3 runs 14 residues. Trimming cost V 2 bases and J 2 bases, with 9 bases left between them. Written as DNA, the CDR3 is TGCGCCAGCAGCTTTCTTTACCACACAGATACGCAGTATTTT. Translation: CASSFLYHTDTQYF.

This clonotype was counted many times. The rearrangement links TRBV4-3 to TRBJ2-3, with D tentatively TRBD1 (5 bases). Germline V gene sequence: CDR1 LGHNA, CDR2 YSLEER. CDR3 length equals 15 residues. Trimming removed 0 bases at V and 1 base at J, with 8 bases between. CDR3 residues: CASSQDGAGTDTQYF. CDR3 coding DNA: TGCGCCAGCAGCCAAGATGGGGCCGGCACAGATACGCAGTATTTT.